The 26 T cell receptor beta chains below were found in one sample sequenced in a study of blood T cell repertoires in COVID-19. Generated by immunoSEQ multiplex PCR, the TCRdb table keeps only in-frame clones and is missing some. The profile covers about 380,000 clones, with around 89% appearing a single time and approximately 7% taken by the ten largest. The sample was peripheral blood. The source is a man aged 18 to 29 with active or convalescent COVID-19.

The rearrangement joins TRBV12-5 to TRBJ2-2; tentatively, D is TRBD1 (5 bases). This CDR3 is 13 amino acids long. Germline lookup yields CDR1 LGHNT and CDR2 FRNRAP. The V end lost 2 bases, the J end lost 7 bases, and 8 bases lay between the germline ends. The CDR3 nucleotides are TGTGCTAGTGGTTTGCAGGGTGTCGGGGAGCTGTTTTTT. As protein: CASGLQGVGELFF.

The chain employs TRBV5-1 and TRBJ1-3; D gene ambiguous. CDR1 is SGHRS and CDR2 is YFSETQ in the germline V gene. The CDR3 runs 15 residues. The ends were cut back, 2 bases at V and 0 bases at J, with 9 bases in the middle. The CDR3 here is CASSFGESSGNTIYF. The CDR3, as DNA: TGCGCCAGCAGCTTTGGGGAGAGCTCTGGAAACACCATATATTTT.

This sequence joins TRBV28 and TRBJ1-3; perhaps TRBD1 as D (5 bases). The V end lost 6 bases, the J end lost 1 base, and 10 bases lay between the germline ends. CDR3 size: 14 residues. Germline V lookup: CDR1 MDHEN, CDR2 SYDVKM. CDR3 DNA: TGTGCCAGCAGCCTGGGGGGGTCTGGAAACACCATATATTTT. It translates to CASSLGGSGNTIYF. The full variable domain, its missing parts supplied by reference TRBV28 and TRBJ1-3, is DVKVTQSSRYLVKRTGEKVFLECVQDMDHENMFWYRQDPGLGLRLIYFSYDVKMKEKGDIPEGYSVSREKKERFSLILESASTNQTSMYLCASSLGGSGNTIYFGEGSWLTVV.

CDR3 nucleotide sequence: TGTGCCAGCAGCTTCGGGGAGGACACTGAAGCTTTCTTT. The encoded protein is CASSFGEDTEAFF. The V gene is TRBV7-3, the J gene TRBJ1-1; D is unclear. V shed 3 bases and J shed 3 bases, with 8 bases lying between them. CDR1 is SGHTA, CDR2 FQGTGA, per germline. The CDR3 has 13 amino acids.

The rearrangement uses TRBV27 and TRBJ2-7; 8 bases are a match to TRBD2. From germline, CDR1 is MNHEY and CDR2 SMNVEV (reference sequence). The length of the CDR3 is 13 residues. J lost 4 bases, V lost 6 bases, and 5 bases had no gene match. CDR3 amino acids: CASRGLVPYEQYF. The CDR3, as DNA: TGTGCCAGCAGGGGACTAGTTCCGTACGAGCAGTACTTC.

In DNA, the CDR3 is TGTGCCAGCAGCTTAGTTCACCGTGGGACAGGGTCGTATGGCTACACCTTC. Amino acid sequence: CASSLVHRGTGSYGYTF. The V gene is TRBV7-8, the J gene TRBJ1-2; 9 bases agree with TRBD1. V was clipped by 1 base and J by 5 bases; unmatched bases: 11. CDR3 size: 17 residues. Germline CDR1 is SGHVS and CDR2 is FQNEAQ. The whole variable domain, filled in from reference TRBV7-8 and TRBJ1-2, reads GAGVSQSPRYKVAKRGQDVALRCDPISGHVSLFWYQQALGQGPEFLTYFQNEAQLDKSGLPSDRFFAERPEGSVSTLKIQRTQQEDSAVYLCASSLVHRGTGSYGYTFGSGTRLTVV.

The V gene is TRBV6-5, the J gene TRBJ2-7; perhaps TRBD2 as D (5 bases). The germline V gene has CDR1 MNHEY and CDR2 SVGAGI. The length of the CDR3 is 12 residues. Trimming pared 0 bases from V and 6 bases from J, leaving 6 bases between. CDR3 sequence: CASSYSGLEQYF. CDR3 in DNA: TGTGCCAGCAGTTACTCTGGACTCGAGCAGTACTTC.

J is TRBJ2-1 and V is TRBV7-9, with 9 bases fitting TRBD1. The germline CDR1 and CDR2 sequences are SEHNR and FQNEAQ (reference sequence). This CDR3 has 18 residues. The junction had 16 bases not matched to a gene; V was cut back by 1 base and J by 9 bases. DNA for the CDR3: TGTGCCAGCAGCTTAGACAGTTTAGGGGACAGGGTTCTCGGTGAGCAGTTCTTC. It is translated as CASSLDSLGDRVLGEQFF.

The rearrangement links TRBV6-5 to TRBJ2-7; D might be TRBD2 (7 bases). This CDR3 contains 15 residues. V was cut by 5 bases and J by 2 bases, with 16 bases left in between. Per the germline V gene, CDR1 is MNHEY and CDR2 is SVGAGI. The CDR3: CASSPNLGGAYEQYF. DNA of the CDR3: TGTGCCAGCAGTCCCAACCTAGGGGGGGCCTACGAGCAGTACTTC.

The rearrangement uses TRBV11-3 and TRBJ2-7; D call uncertain. The germline V gene encodes CDR1 SGHNT and CDR2 YENEEA. Trimming left V 1 base short and J 4 bases short, with 11 bases between. There are 14 residues in the CDR3. The CDR3 sequence is CASSLGEAGYEQYF. The CDR3 DNA reads TGTGCCAGCAGCTTAGGTGAGGCCGGATACGAGCAGTACTTC.

The chain links TRBV4-2 to TRBJ1-6, with D perhaps TRBD1 (5 bases). V was cut by 0 bases and J by 0 bases, with 12 bases left in between. Per germline, CDR1 LGHNA and CDR2 YNFKEQ. The CDR3 consists of 18 residues. CDR3 residues: CASSQDWTPSSYNSPLHF. The CDR3 DNA follows: TGTGCCAGCAGCCAAGATTGGACACCGAGCTCCTATAATTCACCCCTCCACTTT.

V usage is TRBV28 and J usage is TRBJ1-4; D remains ambiguous. Germline CDR1 and CDR2: MDHEN and SYDVKM. Trimming stripped 6 bases from V and 8 bases from J, with 7 bases between. CDR3 length: 11 residues. CDR3 protein: CASSPREKLFF. The CDR3 region has the DNA TGTGCCAGCAGCCCCAGGGAAAAACTGTTTTTT. Full variable domain (missing parts from reference TRBV28 and TRBJ1-4): DVKVTQSSRYLVKRTGEKVFLECVQDMDHENMFWYRQDPGLGLRLIYFSYDVKMKEKGDIPEGYSVSREKKERFSLILESASTNQTSMYLCASSPREKLFFGSGTQLSVL.

The genes are TRBV4-3 and TRBJ2-1; 10 bases map to TRBD2. The CDR3 has 18 amino acids. Trimming cost V 0 bases and J 1 base; bases outside gene matches: 6. Germline V gene data show CDR1 as LGHNA and CDR2 as YSLEER. CDR3 sequence reads: CASSQELAGPPSYNEQFF. In nucleotides, the CDR3 is TGCGCCAGCAGCCAAGAACTAGCGGGACCACCTTCCTACAATGAGCAGTTCTTC.

The chain combines TRBV6-1 with TRBJ1-2; D uncertain. Trimming took off 2 bases at V and 5 bases at J, with 6 bases between the two ends. CDR3 length: 12 amino acids. The germline gives CDR1 MNHNS, CDR2 SASEGT. DNA of the CDR3: TGTGCCAGCAGTGAATACAGATATGGCTACACCTTC. It codes for CASSEYRYGYTF.

V usage is TRBV28 and J usage is TRBJ2-3; TRBD2 aligns across 13 bases. Trimming removed 5 bases from V and 2 bases from J; junction bases left unmatched: 7. CDR1 is MDHEN, CDR2 SYDVKM, per germline. The CDR3 consists of 17 residues. CDR3 DNA sequence: TGTGCCAGCAGTGGAATCGGACTAGCGGGGGACACAGATACGCAGTATTTT. It translates to CASSGIGLAGDTDTQYF. Combining the CDR3 with reference TRBV28 and TRBJ2-3 gives the whole variable domain DVKVTQSSRYLVKRTGEKVFLECVQDMDHENMFWYRQDPGLGLRLIYFSYDVKMKEKGDIPEGYSVSREKKERFSLILESASTNQTSMYLCASSGIGLAGDTDTQYFGPGTRLTVL.

V is TRBV7-6 and J is TRBJ2-1; 7 positions match TRBD2. The CDR3 runs 21 residues. The germline CDR1 and CDR2 sequences are SGHVS and FNYEAQ. With V trimmed by 5 bases and J by 8 bases, 30 bases remained unmatched. CDR3 sequence (DNA): TGTGCCAGCAGCCCAAGAGAGGGGTTCGTGTTGGAACTCCGCGCGGGGGATGAGCAGTTCTTC. Amino acids: CASSPREGFVLELRAGDEQFF.

This clone was counted once. One end of the junction is discordant with germline, which a read error may explain. The chain uses TRBV11-3 and TRBJ1-6; D gene ambiguous. There are 14 residues in the CDR3. From germline, CDR1 is SGHNT and CDR2 YENEEA. CDR3 coding DNA: TGTGCCAGCAGCCTAGAAGCAACCAATTCACCCCTCCACTTT. The encoded protein is CASSLEATNSPLHF. The full variable domain, with the rest looked up from reference TRBV11-3 and TRBJ1-6, is EAGVVQSPRYKIIEKKQPVAFWCNPISGHNTLYWYLQNLGQGPELLIRYENEEAVDDSQLPKDRFSAERLKGVDSTLKIQPAELGDSAVYLCASSLEATNSPLHFGNGTRLTVT.

A word on this clone: This sample includes further DNA sequences coding for the same CDR3. The chain is built from TRBV18 and TRBJ2-7, with D possibly being TRBD2 (5 bases). This CDR3 is built from 14 residues. V shed 3 bases and J shed 3 bases, with 12 bases lying between them. Germline loops: CDR1 KGHSH, CDR2 LQKENI. In DNA form, the CDR3 reads TGTGCCAGCTCACCCCGGACCGGAGGCTACGAGCAGTACTTC. This encodes CASSPRTGGYEQYF.

V and J are TRBV14 and TRBJ2-7; 7 nucleotides line up with TRBD2. The length of the CDR3 is 13 residues. CDR1 is SGHDN and CDR2 is FVKESK in the germline V gene. V shed 5 bases, J shed 3 bases, and the junction held 4 bases outside the gene matches. In nucleotides, the CDR3 is TGTGCCAGCAGCGCTAGCGGCTACTACGAGCAGTACTTC. Translation: CASSASGYYEQYF.

V gene TRBV7-2 combines with J gene TRBJ1-6; 7 bases map to TRBD1. The CDR3 runs to 13 residues. CDR1 is SGHTA, CDR2 FQGNSA, per germline. V trimming: 4 bases; J trimming: 10 bases; junction bases outside the gene matches: 4. The CDR3 region has the DNA TGTGCCAGCAGCTCCACAGGGGACTCACCCCTCCACTTT. The encoded protein is CASSSTGDSPLHF.

This chain joins TRBV2 and TRBJ1-1; 8 bases are shared with TRBD1. The germline V gene has CDR1 SNHLY and CDR2 FYNNEI. The CDR3 has 16 amino acids. Trimming cost V 2 bases and J 1 base; bases outside gene matches: 6. DNA for the CDR3: TGTGCCAGCAGTGAAAGGGGCAGGGGGCGGAACACTGAAGCTTTCTTT. Protein product: CASSERGRGRNTEAFF. Combining the CDR3 with reference TRBV2 and TRBJ1-1 gives the whole variable domain EPEVTQTPSHQVTQMGQEVILRCVPISNHLYFYWYRQILGQKVEFLVSFYNNEISEKSEIFDDQFSVERPDGSNFTLKIRSTKLEDSAMYFCASSERGRGRNTEAFFGQGTRLTVV.

The chain uses TRBV18 and TRBJ2-7; 7 positions agree with TRBD1. V shed 6 bases, J shed 3 bases, and the junction held 5 bases outside the gene matches. Per the germline V gene, CDR1 is KGHSH and CDR2 is LQKENI. The CDR3 extends over 13 amino acids. CDR3 loop: CASSTAGGYEQYF. The CDR3 bases are TGTGCCAGCTCGACGGCAGGGGGCTACGAGCAGTACTTC.

This chain joins TRBV9 and TRBJ2-2, with unresolved D. CDR1 SGDLS and CDR2 YYNGEE come from the germline V gene. CDR3 size: 14 residues. V gave up 5 bases and J gave up 0 bases, with 8 bases separating them. The CDR3 is CASSATSNTGELFF. The CDR3 nucleotides are TGTGCCAGCAGTGCTACCTCGAACACCGGGGAGCTGTTTTTT.

The V call is TRBV4-2, the J call TRBJ2-5, with D maybe TRBD1 (5 bases). Between the trimmed V and J ends, which lost 0 bases and 5 bases, there was a span of 13 bases. The CDR3 consists of 15 residues. Germline V gives CDR1 LGHNA, CDR2 YNFKEQ. CDR3 coding DNA: TGTGCCAGCAGCCAAGAGGGGCGAGGCTTGGAGACCCAGTACTTC. Translation gives CASSQEGRGLETQYF.

The chain links TRBV4-3 to TRBJ2-2; weak D call: TRBD1 (5 bases). The CDR3 runs 17 residues. Trimming shortened V by 0 bases and J by 1 base, and 12 bases separated the two germline ends. Looked up from germline, CDR1 is LGHNA and CDR2 is YSLEER. CDR3 nucleotides: TGCGCCAGCAGCCAAGATCCCCCAGGGATGAACACCGGGGAGCTGTTTTTT. Translating gives CASSQDPPGMNTGELFF.

This clone came up once. The chain recombines TRBV9 with TRBJ1-2; 8 nucleotides match TRBD1. V gave up 5 bases and J gave up 4 bases; unmatched junction bases: 7. CDR1 and CDR2 (germline): SGDLS, YYNGEE. The CDR3 contains 14 residues. The CDR3 nucleotides are TGTGCCAGCAGAGGAACAGGGGGAATCTATGGCTACACCTTC. Translated, it gives CASRGTGGIYGYTF.